This entry describes one T cell receptor beta chain. This clonotype was observed a handful of times. Its antigen remains undetermined. Per-base qualities were not stored, and no clone one base away is much larger. Donors were 39 systemically healthy Caucasian individuals from Russia aged roughly 6 to 100 years. Approximately 10 milliliters of peripheral blood were collected from each donor into EDTA-treated Vacutainer tubes. Ficoll-Paque density-gradient centrifugation was used to isolate PBMCs, with at least 7 million per sample. Trizol reagent was used to extract total RNA from the PBMCs, yielding at least 6 micrograms per sample. For every donor, an aliquot of PBMCs went through flow cytometry to measure the percentages of naive CD45RAhigh/CD27high T cells. The data derive from a study of blood T cells in healthy people across ages (dated by TCRdb to the mid-2010s). General notes on the study: In model experiments, roughly one uniquely barcoded TCR beta cDNA molecule per two T cells was captured by template switching. To track age-related changes in TCR beta repertoire diversity, the study relied on deep sequencing normalized with unique cDNA molecular identifiers. The donors were split into four age groups: young (average around 16 years), middle-aged (roughly 39), aged (approximately 59) and long-lived (roughly 77). To avoid experimental bias, donors of different ages were distributed randomly across sequencing lanes. The study analyzed two additional independent replicas of 1 million unique cDNA reads from the same blood draw for two donors, one aged 18 to 30 and one aged 80 or older. The paper's findings and limits, for the study overall: The long-lived group showed more naive CD4+ T cells, fewer expanded clones and increased TCR diversity than the aged group, suggesting age selection. Total diversity estimates from one million sequenced T cells were considered lower bounds and underestimates. Because profiling used bulk unsorted PBMCs, naive and antigen-experienced compartments could not be compared conclusively. The percentage of naive T cells measured by flow cytometry correlated strongly with observed TCR beta diversity. As age increased, observed TCR beta diversity per million T cells dropped in a roughly linear way, and a significant reduction was already evident by age 40. Donor CMV infection status was unknown, potentially confounding age-related changes in expanded clonotypes.

The V and J ends are trimmed by 6 bases and 4 bases, leaving 20 bases between them. Reading from cysteine to phenylalanine, the CDR3 counts 16 amino acids. Solely the CDR3 DNA is kept, with 48 bases framed from the first base. CDR1 SGHTA and CDR2 FQGNSA are derived from the germline V gene. Library preparation was by 5' RACE. The data were produced on an Illumina HiSeq 2500. A second 7 to 11 cycle PCR used a sample-barcoded 5' primer and a J-beta primer mix. Each TCR beta cDNA molecule received a unique molecular identifier from a template-switch 5' adaptor carrying 12 random nucleotides. Each sample yielded at least 3 million CDR3-containing paired-end reads. First-strand cDNA was synthesized from all RNA with the Mint cDNA synthesis kit, primed by a TRBC-specific oligonucleotide. Following uracil-DNA glycosylase treatment, all cDNA underwent a first 18-cycle PCR with the universal primers M1SS and BC2_uni_R. For the original study's pipeline: For normalization, 1 million high-quality reads, each with a distinct molecular identifier, were randomly selected from each sample. Instead of being binned into consensus sequences, reads with shared molecular identifiers were discarded. MiTCR, with a Q25 quality threshold and the strictest error-elimination algorithm, was used for CDR3 identification, clonotype clustering and error correction. A nonparametric unseen species model with Euler transformation was used to estimate lower-bound total TCR beta diversity. The raw public reads went through TCRdb reprocessing: fastp at Q25, MiXCR clone calling, in-frame beta chains kept. Merged by CDR3 protein, the rows form single entries marked with the most common genes and DNA. The V and J calls here are based on TCRdb, not the publication. Recorded for this sample are hundreds of thousands of distinct CDR3 sequences; 40% to 50% of them occurred a single time. Roughly 30% of the sample lies in the top ten.

The rearranged segments are TRBV7-2 and TRBJ2-3; TRBD1 could be the D gene, as 6 bases match. The sequence was collected from an elderly man in good health. Material for sequencing was blood. The DNA sequence reads TGTGCCAGCAGTTCACACTTAGGACAGAGGGCAGATACGCAGTATTTT. Its protein reads: CASSSHLGQRADTQYF.